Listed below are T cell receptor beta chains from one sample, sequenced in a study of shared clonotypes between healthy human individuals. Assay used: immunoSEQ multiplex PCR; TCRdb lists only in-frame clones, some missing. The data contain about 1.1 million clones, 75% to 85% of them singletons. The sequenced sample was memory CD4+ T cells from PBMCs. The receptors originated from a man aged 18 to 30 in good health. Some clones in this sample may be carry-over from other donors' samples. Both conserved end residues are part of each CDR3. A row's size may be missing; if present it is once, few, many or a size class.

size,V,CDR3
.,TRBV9,CASSSTPSSGNTIYF
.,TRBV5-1,CASSQEIDSRGEQYF
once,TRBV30,CARAAGVNTGELFF
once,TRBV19,CASSIGNRVQETQYF
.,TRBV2,CASSRLAGANEQFF
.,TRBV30,CARGLAETQYF
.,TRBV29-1,CSVPTGARGDTQYF
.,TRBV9,CASSTGTANEKLFF
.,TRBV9,CASSNSGLAGDEQFF
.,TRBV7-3,CASSLLGGPTGELFF
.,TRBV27,CASSLSRLAGRRSYNEQFF
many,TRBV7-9,CASSSTGGNQPQHF
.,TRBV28,CASSPGTGAYNEQFF
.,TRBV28,CASRGLVGEQFF
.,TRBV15,CATSRNQGITEAFF
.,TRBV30,CAWSAVAYGYTF
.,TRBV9,CASSGMDTDTQYF